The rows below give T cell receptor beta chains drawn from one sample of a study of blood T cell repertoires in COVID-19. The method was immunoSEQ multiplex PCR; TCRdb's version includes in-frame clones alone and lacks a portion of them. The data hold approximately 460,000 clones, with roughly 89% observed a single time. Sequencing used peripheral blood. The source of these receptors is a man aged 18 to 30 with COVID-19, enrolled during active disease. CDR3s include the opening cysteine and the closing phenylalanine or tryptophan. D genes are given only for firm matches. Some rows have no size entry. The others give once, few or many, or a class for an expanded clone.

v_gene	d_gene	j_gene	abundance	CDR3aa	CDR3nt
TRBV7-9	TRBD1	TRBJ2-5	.	CASSQTGTGFQETQYF	TGTGCCAGCAGCCAAACCGGGACAGGATTTCAAGAGACCCAGTACTTC
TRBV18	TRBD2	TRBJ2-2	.	CASSPPRGGGTGELFF	TGTGCCAGCTCACCTCCCCGAGGCGGGGGCACCGGGGAGCTGTTTTTT
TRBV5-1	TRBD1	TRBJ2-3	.	CASSLRTGGIARTDTQYF	TGCGCCAGCAGCTTGCGGACAGGGGGCATAGCTAGGACAGATACGCAGTATTTT
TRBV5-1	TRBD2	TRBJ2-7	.	CASSSGLAGGGSEQYF	TGCGCCAGCAGCTCCGGACTAGCGGGGGGTGGGTCCGAGCAGTACTTC
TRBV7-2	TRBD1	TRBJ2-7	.	CASSRTGTGGYEQYF	TGTGCCAGCAGCCGTACCGGGACAGGGGGATACGAGCAGTACTTC
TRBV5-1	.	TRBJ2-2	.	CASSLSATDSTGELFF	TGCGCCAGCAGCTTGTCCGCGACGGACTCCACCGGGGAGCTGTTTTTT
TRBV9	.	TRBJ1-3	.	CASSPQVSGNTIYF	TGTGCCAGCAGCCCGCAGGTCTCTGGAAACACCATATATTTT
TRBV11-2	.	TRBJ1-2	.	CASSLGGSLLYGYTF	TGTGCCAGCAGCTTAGGAGGTAGCCTACTATATGGCTACACCTTC
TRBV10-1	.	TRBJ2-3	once	CASSGRSSDTQYF	TGCGCCAGCAGTGGGCGGTCGTCAGATACGCAGTATTTT
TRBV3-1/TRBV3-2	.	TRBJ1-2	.	CASSQDLTGSSLGGYTF	TGTGCCAGCAGCCAAGATCTAACCGGGTCTAGTTTGGGTGGCTACACCTTC
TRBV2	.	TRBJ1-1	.	CASSGQKNTEAFF	TGTGCCAGCAGTGGTCAAAAGAACACTGAAGCTTTCTTT
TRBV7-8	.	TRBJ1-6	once	CASSLGTALNSPLHF	TGTGCCAGCAGCTTAGGGACAGCCCTTAATTCACCCCTCCACTTT
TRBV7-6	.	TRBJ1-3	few	CASSSWAPSGNTIYF	TGTGCCAGCAGCTCCTGGGCTCCCTCTGGAAACACCATATATTTT
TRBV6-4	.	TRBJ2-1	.	CASSADSYEQFF	TGTGCCAGCAGCGCCGACTCCTACGAGCAGTTCTTC
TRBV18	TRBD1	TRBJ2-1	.	CASSPRDRFPFF	TGTGCCAGCTCACCACGGGACAGATTTCCGTTCTTC
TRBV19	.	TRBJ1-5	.	CASSQGLSNQPQHF	TGTGCCAGTAGTCAGGGTCTTAGCAATCAGCCCCAGCATTTT
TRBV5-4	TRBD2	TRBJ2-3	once	CASSSPGLESTDTQYF	TGTGCCAGCAGCTCTCCGGGACTAGAAAGCACAGATACGCAGTATTTT
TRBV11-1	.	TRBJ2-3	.	CASSSTDTQYF	TGTGCCAGCAGCTCAACAGATACGCAGTATTTT
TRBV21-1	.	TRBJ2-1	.	CASSKGRENSGLDNEQFF	TGTGCCAGCAGCAAGGGGAGGGAGAATAGCGGGTTAGACAATGAGCAGTTCTTC
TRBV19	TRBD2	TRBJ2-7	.	CASSIDSGTYLYEQYF	TGTGCCAGTAGTATAGACAGCGGGACTTACCTCTACGAGCAGTACTTC
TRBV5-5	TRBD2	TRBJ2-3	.	CASSLVLAESHTQYF	TGTGCCAGCAGCTTGGTGCTAGCGGAATCCCATACGCAGTATTTT
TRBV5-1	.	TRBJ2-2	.	CASSLLSGELFF	TGCGCCAGCAGCCTCCTGAGCGGGGAGCTGTTTTTT
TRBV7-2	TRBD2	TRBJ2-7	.	CASSLVGGTTLSYEQYF	TGTGCCAGCAGCTTAGTCGGTGGGACTACCCTTTCCTACGAGCAGTACTTC
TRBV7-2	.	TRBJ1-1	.	CASSLTPNTEAFF	TGTGCCAGCAGCTTAACACCGAACACTGAAGCTTTCTTT
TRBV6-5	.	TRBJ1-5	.	CASRYRDTNQPQHF	TGTGCCAGCAGATACCGGGACACTAATCAGCCCCAGCATTTT
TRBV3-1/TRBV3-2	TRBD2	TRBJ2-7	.	CASSTAGAYEQYF	TGTGCCAGCAGCACCGCGGGGGCCTACGAGCAGTACTTC
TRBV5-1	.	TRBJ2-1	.	CASSLEEREFDEQFF	TGCGCCAGCAGCTTGGAGGAAAGGGAGTTTGATGAGCAGTTCTTC
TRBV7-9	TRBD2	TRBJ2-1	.	CASSLTSGGASYNEQFF	TGTGCCAGCAGCTTAACTAGCGGGGGAGCTTCCTACAATGAGCAGTTCTTC
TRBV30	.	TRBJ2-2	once	CAWSVGRPGAGELFF	TGTGCCTGGAGTGTAGGGCGGCCAGGGGCCGGGGAGCTGTTTTTT
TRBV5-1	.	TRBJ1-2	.	CASSLSGHGYTF	TGCGCCAGCAGCCTGAGCGGTCATGGCTACACCTTC
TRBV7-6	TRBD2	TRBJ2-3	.	CASSLAPSGVRDTQYF	TGTGCCAGCAGCTTAGCCCCTAGCGGGGTTCGGGATACGCAGTATTTT
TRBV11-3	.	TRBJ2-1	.	CASSQLAHLNEQFF	TGTGCCAGCAGCCAACTCGCCCATCTCAATGAGCAGTTCTTC
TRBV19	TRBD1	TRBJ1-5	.	CASSRQGASYSNQPQHF	TGTGCCAGTAGTAGGCAGGGGGCTAGCTATAGCAATCAGCCCCAGCATTTT
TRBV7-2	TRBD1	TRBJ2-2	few	CASSRDRGPGELFF	TGTGCCAGCTCAAGGGACAGGGGCCCCGGGGAGCTGTTTTTT
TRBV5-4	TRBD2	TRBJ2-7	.	CASSASSGSAYEQYF	TGTGCCAGCAGCGCATCTAGCGGGAGTGCCTACGAGCAGTACTTC
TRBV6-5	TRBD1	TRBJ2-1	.	CASSSRTGRDNEQFF	TGTGCCAGCAGTTCTCGGACAGGGCGGGACAATGAGCAGTTCTTC
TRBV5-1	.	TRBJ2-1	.	CASSLEGVSYNEQFF	TGCGCCAGCAGCTTGGAGGGAGTGTCGTACAATGAGCAGTTCTTC
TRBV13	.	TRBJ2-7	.	CASSPRSGPYEQYF	TGTGCCAGCAGCCCGAGGAGCGGTCCCTACGAGCAGTACTTC
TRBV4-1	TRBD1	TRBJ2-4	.	CASARGTGKNIQYF	TGCGCCAGCGCCCGAGGGACAGGCAAAAACATTCAGTACTTC
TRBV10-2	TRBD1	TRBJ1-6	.	CASNQAGTGGNSPLHF	TGCGCCAGCAACCAAGCCGGGACAGGGGGGAATTCACCCCTCCACTTT
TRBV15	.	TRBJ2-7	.	CATSSRTTYEQYF	TGTGCCACCAGCAGTCGGACTACCTACGAGCAGTACTTC
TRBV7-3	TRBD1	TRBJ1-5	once	CASSSPGQVAFWSNQPQHF	TGTGCCAGCAGCTCACCGGGACAGGTGGCTTTCTGGAGCAATCAGCCCCAGCATTTT
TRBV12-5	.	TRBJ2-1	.	CASGLPTRGEQFF	TGTGCTAGTGGTTTGCCGACCCGGGGTGAGCAGTTCTTC
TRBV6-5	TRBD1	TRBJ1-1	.	CASRNRQGNTEAFF	TGTGCCAGCAGGAACAGACAGGGAAACACTGAAGCTTTCTTT
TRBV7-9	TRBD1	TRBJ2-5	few	CASSPQRRGYQETQYF	TGTGCCAGCAGCCCTCAGCGCAGGGGGTACCAAGAGACCCAGTACTTC